This T cell receptor beta chain comes out of a study of vaccination effects on CD4 cells after COVID-19. Study overall: Early and late time points after vaccination were used to sample a few convalescent patients. The study, taken as a whole, reports: Researchers reported few convalescent patients and no early post-infection timepoints in the study. Clones of infection and vaccine origin contracted markedly late after vaccination.

As for this clone: Antigen: not known.

Following 10 days of culture, CD4+ T cells were isolated. SARS-CoV-2 infected the person between March and December 2020, as confirmed by PCR. Subjects were given two BNT162b2 or mRNA-1273 vaccine doses. This table comes from immunoSEQ multiplex PCR, and its TCRdb copy is limited to in-frame clones, with some not included. The table has some 31,000 clones, around 75% seen once; the top ten hold 5% to 7.5%. The CDR3 length is 16 residues. V lost 4 bases, J lost 5 bases, and 16 bases lay in between. Germline CDR1 and CDR2: KGHDR and SFDVKD. The sequence was collected from a human donor who had a prior SARS-CoV-2 infection. This sequence joins TRBV24-1 and TRBJ2-2; a weak D match, TRBD1 (6 bases). This specimen consisted of CD4+ T cells from PBMCs cultured without peptide, obtained after COVID-19 vaccination. The CDR3 nucleotides read TGTGCCACCAGTGACATAGGTGGGGGCCGAACCGGGGAGCTGTTTTTT. This translates into CATSDIGGGRTGELFF.